These 27 T cell receptor beta chains share one sample of origin, sequenced in a study of shared clonotypes between healthy human individuals. Clones were sequenced by immunoSEQ multiplex PCR, and TCRdb holds only the in-frame ones, with some missing. The data hold around 1.6 million clones, with approximately 98% observed a single time. What was sequenced was naive CD4+ T cells sorted from blood. Noted subset: CD45RA+ positively selected. The receptors shown here come from a man younger than 40 in good health.

The rearrangement links TRBV29-1 to TRBJ1-1; TRBD1 is a possible D gene (6 bases). Germline-derived CDR1 and CDR2 are SQVTM and ANQGSEA. The CDR3 covers 15 residues. Trimming cost V 4 bases and J 2 bases, with 17 bases left between them. The CDR3 spells CSVVTFGTTNTEAFF. CDR3 nucleotides: TGCAGCGTTGTAACTTTCGGGACAACAAACACTGAAGCTTTCTTT. Filled out from reference TRBV29-1 and TRBJ1-1, the complete variable domain reads SAVISQKPSRDICQRGTSLTIQCQVDSQVTMMFWYRQQPGQSLTLIATANQGSEATYESGFVIDKFPISRPNLTFSTLTVSNMSPEDSSIYLCSVVTFGTTNTEAFFGQGTRLTVV.

The chain joins TRBV9 to TRBJ1-3; D is ambiguous. The CDR3 runs 13 residues. V lost 0 bases and J 4 bases, leaving 5 bases between the germline ends. CDR1 and CDR2 from the germline V gene are SGDLS and YYNGEE. The CDR3 loop reads CASSVAWGNTIYF. The CDR3, as DNA: TGTGCCAGCAGCGTAGCTTGGGGAAACACCATATATTTT.

The rearrangement uses TRBV5-1 and TRBJ2-1; 7 nucleotides align to TRBD1. The CDR3 sequence is 14 residues long. V dropped 1 base and J dropped 7; count of bases not matched to a gene: 5. Germline loops: CDR1 SGHRS, CDR2 YFSETQ. The CDR3 bases are TGCGCCAGCAGCTTGCAGGGGACAGATAATGAGCAGTTCTTC. Amino acids: CASSLQGTDNEQFF.

This clone was recorded once. The genes are TRBV28 and TRBJ1-3; no firm D call. This CDR3 contains 16 residues. The ends were cut back, 9 bases at V and 3 bases at J, with 21 bases in the middle. The V gene's germline CDR1 is MDHEN and CDR2 SYDVKM. In nucleotides, the CDR3 is TGTGCCAGTCACCCCCTTGAGGGATCGGATGGAAACACCATATATTTT. Translated: CASHPLEGSDGNTIYF.

V and J are TRBV10-3 and TRBJ1-1, with D perhaps TRBD1 (5 bases). CDR3 size: 13 residues. In germline, CDR1 is ENHRY, CDR2 SYGVKD. The V end lost 6 bases, the J end lost 1 base, and 9 bases lay between the germline ends. CDR3 protein: CAISRDQNTEAFF. In DNA, the CDR3 is TGTGCCATCAGCCGGGACCAGAACACTGAAGCTTTCTTT.

V is TRBV12-2 and J is TRBJ2-7; TRBD2, the D gene given by the table, was not confirmed from the DNA. TRBV12-2 is a listed pseudogene. This CDR3 is built from 17 residues. DNA for the CDR3: TGTGCAAGTCGCTTAGGGTTACCGAGGGCGGGAGACTACGAGCAGTACTTC. Translating it yields CASRLGLPRAGDYEQYF.

The genes are TRBV7-8 and TRBJ2-1, with 9 nucleotides matching TRBD2. The germline gives CDR1 SGHVS, CDR2 FQNEAQ. V gave up 5 bases and J gave up 5 bases; unmatched junction bases: 7. The CDR3 spans 15 residues. The CDR3 DNA reads as TGTGCCAGCAGCAGGGTTGAGCGGGGGGACAATGAGCAGTTCTTC. Translated, it gives CASSRVERGDNEQFF.

The rearrangement uses TRBV15 and TRBJ2-7; D call uncertain. V shed 0 bases and J shed 1 base, with 13 bases lying between them. Germline lookup yields CDR1 LNHNV and CDR2 YYDKDF (reference sequence). The CDR3 runs 16 residues. The CDR3 nucleotides are TGTGCCACCAGCAGAGAATATAGAGACCCATCCTACGAGCAGTACTTC. It translates to CATSREYRDPSYEQYF.

The V gene is TRBV7-9, the J gene TRBJ2-3; TRBD2 matches 10 bases. The germline V gene has CDR1 SEHNR and CDR2 FQNEAQ (reference sequence). J lost 8 bases, V lost 5 bases, and 7 bases had no gene match. The CDR3 runs 14 residues. The CDR3: CASSLPAGGVTQYF. DNA for the CDR3: TGTGCCAGCAGCCTCCCAGCGGGAGGGGTTACGCAGTATTTT.

The rearrangement links TRBV10-3 to TRBJ1-2; possible D gene TRBD1, 5 bases. The V end lost 10 bases, the J end lost 7 bases, and 13 bases lay between the germline ends. CDR1 and CDR2 (germline): ENHRY, SYGVKD. This CDR3 comprises 11 residues. CDR3 protein: CATRQGSGYTF. The CDR3 DNA follows: TGTGCCACCAGGCAGGGTTCTGGCTACACCTTC.

As concerns this clone: This CDR3 is also generated by other DNA sequences in the sample. The CDR3 DNA reads TGCGCCAGCAGTTCCGGGACTAGCGGATACAATGAGCAGTTCTTC. It encodes CASSSGTSGYNEQFF. This chain uses TRBV5-1 with TRBJ2-1; 11 positions match TRBD2. The V and J ends lost 5 bases and 4 bases, in that order; junction bases with no gene match: 5. This CDR3 comprises 15 residues. Germline assignment: CDR1 SGHRS and CDR2 YFSETQ. The complete variable domain, with remaining parts taken from reference TRBV5-1 and TRBJ2-1, reads KAGVTQTPRYLIKTRGQQVTLSCSPISGHRSVSWYQQTPGQGLQFLFEYFSETQRNKGNFPGRFSGRQFSNSRSEMNVSTLELGDSALYLCASSSGTSGYNEQFFGPGTRLTVL.

This chain links TRBV6-1 with TRBJ1-3, with D unclear. V was trimmed by 6 bases and J by 0 bases, leaving 9 bases between them. Germline CDR1 MNHNS, CDR2 SASEGT. There are 14 residues in the CDR3. This CDR3 is CASRGLISGNTIYF. For the CDR3, the DNA is TGTGCCAGCAGAGGACTGATCTCTGGAAACACCATATATTTT.

The chain carries TRBV9 and TRBJ2-1, with 7 bases fitting TRBD2. Germline values: CDR1 SGDLS, CDR2 YYNGEE. V shed 7 bases, J shed 3 bases, and the junction held 7 bases outside the gene matches. The CDR3 runs to 14 residues. The CDR3 sequence: CASGTLANYNEQFF. DNA for the CDR3: TGTGCCAGCGGTACACTAGCGAACTACAATGAGCAGTTCTTC. The full variable domain, in which reference TRBV9 and TRBJ2-1 provide the parts outside the CDR3, is DSGVTQTPKHLITATGQRVTLRCSPRSGDLSVYWYQQSLDQGLQFLIQYYNGEERAKGNILERFSAQQFPDLHSELNLSSLELGDSALYFCASGTLANYNEQFFGPGTRLTVL.

The V gene is TRBV10-3, the J gene TRBJ1-1; possibly TRBD1 for D (5 bases). CDR1 and CDR2 (germline): ENHRY, SYGVKD. The CDR3 totals 15 residues. The V and J ends lost 0 bases and 3 bases respectively, with 11 bases between them. In DNA, the CDR3 is TGTGCCATCAGTGAGTCGACAGCGGGGTACACTGAAGCTTTCTTT. It encodes CAISESTAGYTEAFF.

The chain couples TRBV2 to TRBJ2-5, with 9 bases aligning to TRBD1. Losses at the gene ends were 3 bases for V and 3 bases for J; bases not matched to a gene: 2. Germline CDR1 reads SNHLY; CDR2 reads FYNNEI. This CDR3 spans 14 amino acids. The CDR3 region is CASSDWDREETQYF. As DNA, the CDR3 is TGTGCCAGCAGTGATTGGGACAGGGAAGAGACCCAGTACTTC.

The chain is built from TRBV7-9 and TRBJ2-5; D is undetermined. Trimming took off 2 bases at V and 5 bases at J, with 9 bases between the two ends. The CDR3 consists of 13 residues. The germline V gene has CDR1 SEHNR and CDR2 FQNEAQ (reference sequence). The CDR3 protein is CASSLTGTETQYF. The CDR3 coding sequence is TGTGCCAGCAGCTTAACGGGTACGGAGACCCAGTACTTC.

This clone was counted once. The genes are TRBV7-2 and TRBJ1-3; D unclear. The germline gives CDR1 SGHTA, CDR2 FQGNSA. This CDR3 is built from 14 residues. V lost 3 bases and J 4 bases, leaving 10 bases between the germline ends. DNA for the CDR3: TGTGCCAGCAGCTTCAACGCGGCGGGAAACACCATATATTTT. Encoded protein: CASSFNAAGNTIYF.

The genes are TRBV28 and TRBJ1-2, with 9 bases that match TRBD1. The trim removed 3 bases at V and 3 bases at J, leaving 11 bases unmatched. This CDR3 region has 17 residues. Germline V CDR1 and CDR2: MDHEN, SYDVKM. CDR3 coding DNA: TGTGCCAGCAGTTTCCCGGGGGGACAGGGCAGGCACTATGGCTACACCTTC. Protein sequence: CASSFPGGQGRHYGYTF.

The chain recombines TRBV18 with TRBJ2-5; 9 positions agree with TRBD2. The V gene end was trimmed by 1 base and the J gene end by 3 bases; junction bases not matched to a gene: 6. Germline V CDR1 and CDR2: KGHSH, LQKENI. CDR3 size: 16 residues. The CDR3 loop reads CASSPLASGDKETQYF. CDR3 nucleotide sequence: TGTGCCAGCTCACCACTGGCTAGCGGGGATAAAGAGACCCAGTACTTC.

The CDR3 coding sequence is TGTGCCAGCGGGACAGGGGCCAATGAAAAACTGTTTTTT. It is translated as CASGTGANEKLFF. The rearrangement joins TRBV9 to TRBJ1-4, with TRBD1 matching over 10 bases. The ends lost 7 bases at V and 5 bases at J; junction bases unmatched: 2. This CDR3 region has 13 residues. Germline CDR1 reads SGDLS; CDR2 reads YYNGEE.

The rearrangement uses TRBV7-3 and TRBJ2-1, with 11 bases that match TRBD2. Trimming at V came to 1 base and at J to 9 bases, leaving 5 bases not matched to a gene. The CDR3 consists of 15 residues. Germline loops: CDR1 SGHTA, CDR2 FQGTGA. CDR3 sequence reads: CASSLIAGGPGEQFF. The CDR3 DNA reads as TGTGCCAGCAGCTTAATAGCGGGAGGGCCGGGTGAGCAGTTCTTC.

The chain couples TRBV28 to TRBJ2-7; TRBD1 matches 7 bases. The V gene end was trimmed by 4 bases and the J gene end by 3 bases; junction bases not matched to a gene: 3. The CDR3 contains 13 residues. The germline CDR1 and CDR2 sequences are MDHEN and SYDVKM. The CDR3 loop is CASSWDSYYEQYF. The CDR3 DNA reads as TGTGCCAGCAGTTGGGACAGCTACTACGAGCAGTACTTC.

The chain uses TRBV5-5 and TRBJ1-1, with D tentatively TRBD1 (5 bases). Germline V gene data show CDR1 as SGHKS and CDR2 as YYEKEE (reference sequence). The V gene lost 4 bases and the J gene lost 1 base, with 17 bases spanning the gap. The CDR3 spans 16 residues. The DNA for the CDR3 is TGTGCCAGCAGCACGGGAGGGGAGGTCCCGAACACTGAAGCTTTCTTT. It codes for CASSTGGEVPNTEAFF.

The gene calls are TRBV5-1 and TRBJ2-7, with TRBD1 matching 7 bases. V shed 3 bases, J shed 4 bases, and the junction held 10 bases outside the gene matches. The CDR3 is 15 amino acids. Germline values: CDR1 SGHRS, CDR2 YFSETQ. This CDR3 reads CASSYHQDRIYEQYF. CDR3 sequence (DNA): TGCGCCAGCAGCTATCACCAGGACAGGATTTACGAGCAGTACTTC.

The chain is built from TRBV15 and TRBJ2-1, with 9 bases matching TRBD2. Trimming removed 4 bases from V and 4 bases from J; junction bases left unmatched: 5. Germline V gene lookup returns CDR1 LNHNV and CDR2 YYDKDF (reference sequence). The CDR3 runs to 15 residues. CDR3 sequence reads: CATSTVAGDYNEQFF. CDR3 nucleotides: TGTGCCACCAGCACTGTAGCGGGAGATTACAATGAGCAGTTCTTC.

This chain joins TRBV5-4 and TRBJ2-3; no definite D call. CDR1 SGHNT and CDR2 YYREEE come from the germline V gene (reference sequence). Deletions cut 0 bases from V and 6 bases from J, with 8 bases between. The CDR3 contains 13 residues. Here the CDR3 reads CASSLVNSDTQYF. Written as DNA, the CDR3 is TGTGCCAGCAGCTTGGTCAACTCGGATACGCAGTATTTT.

V and J are TRBV28 and TRBJ2-1, with TRBD2 matching over 7 bases. This CDR3 is built from 14 residues. Germline V lookup: CDR1 MDHEN, CDR2 SYDVKM. Germline trimming cut 5 bases from V and 7 bases from J; bases unmatched to any gene: 8. CDR3 coding DNA: TGTGCCAGCAGTCCATATCTAGCGGCAAATGAGCAGTTCTTC. It specifies CASSPYLAANEQFF.